This TCR beta chain was documented in a study of T cells expressing NK-cell markers. Across the whole study: It was from sorted CD3+CD56+NKG2C+, CD3+CD56+NKG2C- and CD3+CD56-NKG2C+ T cells that TCR beta repertoires came. General observations from the study: Expanded NKG2C+ T cell clones had unclear HCMV specificity.

As for this clonotype: Its specificity is not known.

After re-calling the 5' RACE reads, TCRdb lists one entry per CDR3 protein, DNA absent. In total, the table holds tens of thousands of distinct CDR3 sequences. Germline lookup yields CDR1 DFQATT and CDR2 SNEGSKA (reference sequence). The CDR3 is 13 amino acids. The sequence derives from a woman between 18 and 70 years old in good health. The specimen was blood T cells: a sorted CD56 or NKG2C T cell subset, CD4+ or CD8+ T cells, or bulk PBMC T cells (not recorded which). The rearrangement links TRBV20-1 to TRBJ2-7; TCRdb indicates TRBD2, and absent DNA this call remains unverified. This chain's CDR3 is CSAWDLDSYEQYF.